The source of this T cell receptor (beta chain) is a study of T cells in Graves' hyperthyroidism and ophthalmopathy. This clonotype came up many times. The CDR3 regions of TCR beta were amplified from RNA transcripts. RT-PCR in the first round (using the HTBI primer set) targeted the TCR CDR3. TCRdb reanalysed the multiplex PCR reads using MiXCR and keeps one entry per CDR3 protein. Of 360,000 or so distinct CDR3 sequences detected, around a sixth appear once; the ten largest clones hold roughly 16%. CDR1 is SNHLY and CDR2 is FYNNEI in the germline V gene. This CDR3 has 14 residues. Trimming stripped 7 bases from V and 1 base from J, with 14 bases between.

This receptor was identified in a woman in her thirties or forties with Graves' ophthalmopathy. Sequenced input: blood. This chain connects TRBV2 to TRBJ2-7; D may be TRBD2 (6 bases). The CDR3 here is CASKRDWMSYEQYF. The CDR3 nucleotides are TGTGCCAGCAAACGGGACTGGATGTCCTACGAGCAGTACTTC.